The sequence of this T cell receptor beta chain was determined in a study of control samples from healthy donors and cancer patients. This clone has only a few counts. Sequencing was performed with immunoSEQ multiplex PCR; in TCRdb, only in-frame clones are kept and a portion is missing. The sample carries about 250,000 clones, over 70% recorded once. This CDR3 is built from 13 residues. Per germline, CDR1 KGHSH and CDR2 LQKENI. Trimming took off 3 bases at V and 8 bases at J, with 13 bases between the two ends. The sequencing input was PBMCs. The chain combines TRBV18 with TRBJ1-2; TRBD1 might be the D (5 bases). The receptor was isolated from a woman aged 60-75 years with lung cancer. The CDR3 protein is CASSPGTSMGYTF. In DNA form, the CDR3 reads TGTGCCAGCTCACCCGGGACGTCTATGGGCTACACCTTC.